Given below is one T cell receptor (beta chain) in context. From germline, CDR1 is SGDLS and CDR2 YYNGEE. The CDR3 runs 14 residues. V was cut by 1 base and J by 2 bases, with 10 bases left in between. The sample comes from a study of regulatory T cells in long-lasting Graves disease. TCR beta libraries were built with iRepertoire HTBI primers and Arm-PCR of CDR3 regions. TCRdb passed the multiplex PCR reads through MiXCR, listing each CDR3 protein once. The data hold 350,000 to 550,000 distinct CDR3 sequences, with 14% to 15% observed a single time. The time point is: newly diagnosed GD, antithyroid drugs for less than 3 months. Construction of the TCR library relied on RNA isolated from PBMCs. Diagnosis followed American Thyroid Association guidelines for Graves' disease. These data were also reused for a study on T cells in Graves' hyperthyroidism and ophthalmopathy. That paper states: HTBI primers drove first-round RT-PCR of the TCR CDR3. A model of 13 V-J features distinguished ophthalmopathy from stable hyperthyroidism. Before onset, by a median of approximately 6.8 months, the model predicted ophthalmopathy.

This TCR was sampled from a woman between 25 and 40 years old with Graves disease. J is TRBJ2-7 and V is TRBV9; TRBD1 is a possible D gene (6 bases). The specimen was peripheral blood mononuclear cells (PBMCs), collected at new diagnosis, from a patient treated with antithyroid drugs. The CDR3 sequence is CASSVTGQPYEQYF. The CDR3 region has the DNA TGTGCCAGCAGCGTAACGGGACAACCCTACGAGCAGTACTTC. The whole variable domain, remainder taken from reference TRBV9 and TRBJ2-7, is DSGVTQTPKHLITATGQRVTLRCSPRSGDLSVYWYQQSLDQGLQFLIQYYNGEERAKGNILERFSAQQFPDLHSELNLSSLELGDSALYFCASSVTGQPYEQYFGPGTRLTVT.